This TCR beta chain stems from a study of blood T cell repertoires in COVID-19. Method: immunoSEQ multiplex PCR; TCRdb's copy keeps in-frame clones and lacks some. Of 100,000 to 150,000 clones listed, 85% to 90% are singletons. With 4 bases clipped from V and 8 bases from J, the junction kept 11 bases outside the gene matches. The CDR3 spans 16 residues. The germline V gene encodes CDR1 MDHEN and CDR2 SYDVKM. The sequenced sample consisted of peripheral blood. This clonotype was obtained from a man in his sixties with COVID-19, enrolled during active disease. The chain has TRBV28 and TRBJ1-4; TRBD1 matches 9 bases. Written as DNA, the CDR3 is TGTGCCAGCAGTTCGCGAGCTTACAGGGGGCAGGAAAAACTGTTTTTT. Protein product: CASSSRAYRGQEKLFF.